The 13 T cell receptor beta chains below come from one sample, sequenced in a study of cytomegalovirus exposure and HLA in healthy donors. PCR used 60 Vbeta primers and 13 Jbeta primers. Some clones are missing from TCRdb's copy, which holds only in-frame ones; the method was immunoSEQ multiplex PCR. The sample consists of under 200,000 clones, about 81% of them appearing once. Sequenced input: PBMCs. These TCRs come from a woman between 18 and 29 years old in good health and CMV-seropositive.

J is TRBJ2-5 and V is TRBV5-1; 10 nucleotides match TRBD1. Germline-derived CDR1 and CDR2 are SGHRS and YFSETQ. The CDR3 contains 15 residues. V lost 7 bases, J lost 4 bases, and 10 bases stayed unmatched. The CDR3 DNA reads TGCGCCAGCGGAGGGGGGACAGGGGCTGGAGAGACCCAGTACTTC. It yields the protein CASGGGTGAGETQYF.

This clone was found a few times. The V and J genes are TRBV7-8 and TRBJ1-5; D is unresolved. V lost 2 bases and J 6 bases, leaving 5 bases between the germline ends. The CDR3 loop spans 12 amino acids. The V gene's germline CDR1 is SGHVS and CDR2 FQNEAQ. CDR3 bases: TGTGCCAGCAGCTTAAGAGCTCAGCCCCAGCATTTT. This gives the protein CASSLRAQPQHF.

Only a few counts were recorded for this clone. The chain carries TRBV18 and TRBJ2-5; TRBD1 matches 12 bases. CDR1 is KGHSH, CDR2 LQKENI, per germline. CDR3 length equals 17 residues. V shed 5 bases and J 5 bases; nucleotides not matched to a gene: 12. This CDR3 reads CASSAGTGGPSRETQYF. CDR3 in DNA: TGTGCCAGCTCAGCGGGGACAGGGGGCCCAAGTCGGGAGACCCAGTACTTC.

The chain combines TRBV4-3 with TRBJ1-1; weak D call: TRBD1 (5 bases). Germline V lookup: CDR1 LGHNA, CDR2 YSLEER. Trimming stripped 4 bases from V and 1 base from J, with 16 bases between. The CDR3 totals 16 residues. CDR3 amino acids: CASSRPGGQGNTEAFF. The DNA of the CDR3 is TGCGCCAGCAGCCGACCGGGGGGTCAGGGGAACACTGAAGCTTTCTTT.

This clone was seen only once. This chain links TRBV27 with TRBJ1-5; a possible D gene is TRBD1 (6 bases). CDR3 size: 17 residues. Germline-derived CDR1 and CDR2 are MNHEY and SMNVEV (reference sequence). Trimming took off 2 bases at V and 6 bases at J, with 20 bases between the two ends. The CDR3, as DNA: TGTGCCAGCAGTTTAATCCCTCCAGGGGTCGGTAGTCAGCCCCAGCATTTT. It encodes CASSLIPPGVGSQPQHF.

This chain uses TRBV5-5 with TRBJ2-7, with D maybe TRBD1 (5 bases). Germline assignment: CDR1 SGHKS and CDR2 YYEKEE (reference sequence). V gave up 2 bases and J gave up 6 bases, with 9 bases separating them. This CDR3 contains 12 residues. The CDR3 spells CASSFGHPEQYF. The CDR3, as DNA: TGTGCCAGCAGCTTTGGACACCCCGAGCAGTACTTC.

This clone occurred a few times. The chain is built from TRBV5-1 and TRBJ2-3; 9 nucleotides align to TRBD2. Germline loops: CDR1 SGHRS, CDR2 YFSETQ. The V segment lost 3 bases and the J segment 3 bases; nucleotides outside the gene matches: 11. The CDR3 consists of 17 residues. CDR3 sequence (DNA): TGCGCCAGCAGCTGGTTCGGGCGGGGGGGCGGGACAGATACGCAGTATTTT. Its translation is CASSWFGRGGGTDTQYF.

In this sample, this clone turned up once. The chain is built from TRBV7-2 and TRBJ2-5; no clear D. The end of the DNA is better explained by TRBJ2-7, so the J call may be wrong. The CDR3 totals 12 residues. Germline V gives CDR1 SGHTA, CDR2 FQGNSA. CDR3 sequence reads: CASSLSYYEQYF. The DNA for the CDR3 is TGTGCCAGCAGCTTATCCTACTACGAGCAGTACTTC.

On this clone itself: Distinct nucleotide sequences in the sample also encode this CDR3. The V call is TRBV5-1, the J call TRBJ2-5; 9 bases are shared with TRBD2. CDR3 length: 16 residues. From germline, CDR1 is SGHRS and CDR2 YFSETQ. V was clipped by 1 base and J by 5 bases; unmatched bases: 9. The CDR3 DNA reads as TGCGCCAGCAGCTTGAAGGCTAGCGGGGAGTTCGAGACCCAGTACTTC. Protein sequence: CASSLKASGEFETQYF. The full variable domain, rest sourced from reference TRBV5-1 and TRBJ2-5, is KAGVTQTPRYLIKTRGQQVTLSCSPISGHRSVSWYQQTPGQGLQFLFEYFSETQRNKGNFPGRFSGRQFSNSRSEMNVSTLELGDSALYLCASSLKASGEFETQYFGPGTRLLVL.

Only one count was recorded for this clone. The chain employs TRBV6-5 and TRBJ1-1; D not resolved. V was cut by 2 bases and J by 1 base, with 8 bases left in between. The V gene's germline CDR1 is MNHEY and CDR2 SVGAGI. The length of the CDR3 is 14 residues. In nucleotides, the CDR3 is TGTGCCAGCAGTTACGCCGGGGAGAACACTGAAGCTTTCTTT. It translates to CASSYAGENTEAFF.

The chain couples TRBV6-6 to TRBJ1-6, with D possibly TRBD1 on 5 matching bases. In germline, CDR1 is MNHNY, CDR2 SVGAGI (reference sequence). This CDR3 region has 14 residues. V was clipped by 6 bases and J by 10 bases, with 16 bases between them. CDR3 amino acids: CASRPRGGDSPLHF. The CDR3 region has the DNA TGTGCCAGCAGGCCGAGGGGAGGGGACTCACCCCTCCACTTT.

This clone was picked up one time. The gene calls are TRBV30 and TRBJ2-1; D gene ambiguous. Per germline, CDR1 GTSNPN and CDR2 SVGIG (reference sequence). V was pared by 1 base and J by 5 bases, with 6 bases between. CDR3 size: 12 residues. The DNA of the CDR3 is TGTGCCTGGAGTGGGGCTCACAATGAGCAGTTCTTC. It encodes CAWSGAHNEQFF. Full variable domain (remainder filled in from reference TRBV30 and TRBJ2-1): SQTIHQWPATLVQPVGSPLSLECTVEGTSNPNLYWYRQAAGRGLQLLFYSVGIGQISSEVPQNLSASRPQDRQFILSSKKLLLSDSGFYLCAWSGAHNEQFFGPGTRLTVL.

This clone was recorded once. J is TRBJ2-7 and V is TRBV5-1, with D maybe TRBD1 (5 bases). CDR3 length: 17 amino acids. The germline CDR1 and CDR2 sequences are SGHRS and YFSETQ. The V end lost 4 bases, the J end lost 1 base, and 21 bases lay between the germline ends. The CDR3 loop is CASSPRAQVRSSYEQYV. CDR3 nucleotides: TGCGCCAGCAGCCCCCGGGCACAGGTCAGATCATCCTACGAGCAGTACGTC.